This paragraph reports one T cell receptor beta chain. Its antigen remains unidentified. CDR1 GTSNPN and CDR2 SVGIG come from the germline V gene (reference sequence). V was pared by 2 bases and J by 2 bases, with 1 base between. CDR3 length: 11 amino acids. Cryopreserved PBMCs provided about 2 micrograms of genomic DNA for the TCR beta libraries. Assay: immunoSEQ multiplex PCR; the TCRdb copy retains only in-frame clones and omits some. The sample contains about 160,000 clones, about 84% of which appear only once. This entry is derived from a study of cytotoxic CD8 clonotypes in ibrutinib-treated CLL. Study results and caveats: Treatment saw public clonotypes, which were uncommon, either contract or stay stable. Clonality showed a rise at ibrutinib response that reversed toward baseline at progression. Clonality (at baseline) was higher than in age-matched healthy donors and tracked circulating CD8+ T-cell counts.

The receptor's source is a human donor with chronic lymphocytic leukemia. The V and J genes are TRBV30 and TRBJ2-1; D remains unclear. Sequencing used PBMCs, obtained after 24 months of ibrutinib treatment. The CDR3 coding sequence is TGTGCCTGGAGTCCCTACAATGAGCAGTTCTTC. Translated, it gives CAWSPYNEQFF.